A single sample is the source of the 12 T cell receptor beta chains below, sequenced in a study of CD8+ T cells in alopecia areata. Treatment here: oral pan-JAK inhibitor, 5-10 mg twice daily. Sequencing used cDNA as its template, made by extracting RNA and reverse transcribing it. Measured with immunoSEQ multiplex PCR; TCRdb has only the in-frame clones, and not every one. The top ten hold less than 0.8% of the sample, which has about 190,000 clones, 50% to 60% seen once. The specimen was CD4+ T cells sorted from blood, collected at week 4, from a patient treated with tofacitinib. The receptors stem from a human donor with alopecia areata.

The chain carries TRBV30 and TRBJ2-1; D is unclear. Trimming pared 1 base from V and 8 bases from J, leaving 6 bases between. Germline assignment: CDR1 GTSNPN and CDR2 SVGIG (reference sequence). The CDR3 is 11 amino acids. The CDR3 loop reads CAWSGFHEQFF. CDR3 DNA: TGTGCCTGGAGTGGGTTCCATGAGCAGTTCTTC. The complete variable domain, with remaining parts taken from reference TRBV30 and TRBJ2-1, reads SQTIHQWPATLVQPVGSPLSLECTVEGTSNPNLYWYRQAAGRGLQLLFYSVGIGQISSEVPQNLSASRPQDRQFILSSKKLLLSDSGFYLCAWSGFHEQFFGPGTRLTVL.

Turning to this clone: Other nucleotide sequences from this sample produce the same CDR3. The genes are TRBV7-8 and TRBJ2-5; 8 nucleotides match TRBD2. The CDR3 has 13 residues. The germline gives CDR1 SGHVS, CDR2 FQNEAQ. V lost 5 bases, J lost 5 bases, and 4 bases stayed unmatched. DNA for the CDR3: TGTGCCAGCAGCCTACTAGCGGAGGAGACCCAGTACTTC. Protein: CASSLLAEETQYF.

The J gene is TRBJ2-2, the V gene TRBV9; D is undetermined. The CDR3 sequence is 13 residues long. Trimming pared 0 bases from V and 6 bases from J, leaving 6 bases between. The germline gives CDR1 SGDLS, CDR2 YYNGEE. CDR3 in amino acids: CASSVVPAGELFF. The CDR3 DNA reads as TGTGCCAGCAGCGTAGTCCCGGCCGGGGAGCTGTTTTTT.

A remark on this clone: This CDR3 is also generated by other DNA sequences in the sample. V is TRBV5-1 and J is TRBJ2-5; unclear D gene. The CDR3 length is 11 residues. Germline loops: CDR1 SGHRS, CDR2 YFSETQ. V dropped 2 bases and J dropped 4 bases, with 3 bases sitting between them. The CDR3 DNA reads as TGCGCCAGCAGCTTCGGAGAGACCCAGTACTTC. It yields the protein CASSFGETQYF.

The V gene is TRBV25-1, the J gene TRBJ1-1, with D possibly being TRBD1 (5 bases). Per the germline V gene, CDR1 is MGHDK and CDR2 is SYGVNS. V lost 6 bases and J lost 8, with 10 bases in between. The CDR3 has 11 amino acids. The CDR3 DNA is TGTGCCAGCAGCTTACAGGTGGAAGCTTTCTTT. Translating gives CASSLQVEAFF.

The chain is built from TRBV5-1 and TRBJ2-3, with 10 bases fitting TRBD2. This CDR3 spans 16 amino acids. Germline CDR1 is SGHRS and CDR2 is YFSETQ. The V segment lost 0 bases and the J segment 6 bases; nucleotides outside the gene matches: 7. The CDR3 here is CASSLATSGIGDTQYF. The CDR3 nucleotides are TGCGCCAGCAGCTTGGCCACTAGCGGGATTGGTGATACGCAGTATTTT. The full variable domain, in which reference TRBV5-1 and TRBJ2-3 provide the parts outside the CDR3, is KAGVTQTPRYLIKTRGQQVTLSCSPISGHRSVSWYQQTPGQGLQFLFEYFSETQRNKGNFPGRFSGRQFSNSRSEMNVSTLELGDSALYLCASSLATSGIGDTQYFGPGTRLTVL.

The V call is TRBV10-3, the J call TRBJ1-2, with 8 positions matching TRBD1. Germline-derived CDR1 and CDR2 are ENHRY and SYGVKD. The J segment lost 7 bases and the V segment lost 7 bases, leaving 14 bases of the junction unmatched. The CDR3 has 15 residues. For the CDR3, the DNA is TGTGCCATCACCGGAGGGGCAGGGGGCATTCTTGGCTACACCTTC. This encodes CAITGGAGGILGYTF.

The chain recombines TRBV7-2 with TRBJ2-5; no clear D gene. The CDR3 spans 13 residues. Germline CDR1 and CDR2: SGHTA and FQGNSA. The V and J ends lost 2 bases and 0 bases respectively, with 4 bases between them. CDR3 loop: CASSLLDQETQYF. CDR3 sequence (DNA): TGTGCCAGCAGCTTACTAGACCAAGAGACCCAGTACTTC. Full variable domain (outside the CDR3, taken from reference TRBV7-2 and TRBJ2-5): GAGVSQSPSNKVTEKGKDVELRCDPISGHTALYWYRQSLGQGLEFLIYFQGNSAPDKSGLPSDRFSAERTGGSVSTLTIQRTQQEDSAVYLCASSLLDQETQYFGPGTRLLVL.

The chain carries TRBV29-1 and TRBJ2-7; D is perhaps TRBD2 (6 bases). V was pared by 4 bases and J by 2 bases, with 21 bases between. The length of the CDR3 is 16 residues. The germline CDR1 and CDR2 sequences are SQVTM and ANQGSEA. Written as DNA, the CDR3 is TGCAGCGTTGTCTCCTTTCTGGGACTTTCCCCCTACGAGCAGTACTTC. The encoded protein is CSVVSFLGLSPYEQYF.

This clone occurred a few times. This chain uses TRBV29-1 with TRBJ2-3, with 7 positions matching TRBD1. The V and J ends lost 7 bases and 0 bases, in that order; junction bases with no gene match: 7. Germline-derived CDR1 and CDR2 are SQVTM and ANQGSEA. The CDR3 runs 14 residues. Here the CDR3 reads CSATGTVSTDTQYF. The DNA for the CDR3 is TGCAGCGCCACGGGGACAGTAAGCACAGATACGCAGTATTTT.

This clone turned up a few times. The gene calls are TRBV29-1 and TRBJ1-5; a weak D match, TRBD1 (6 bases). Germline CDR1 reads SQVTM; CDR2 reads ANQGSEA. Trimming cost V 4 bases and J 4 bases, with 26 bases left between them. The CDR3 extends over 18 amino acids. CDR3: CSVAFGGGARGVNQPQHF. CDR3 bases: TGCAGCGTTGCGTTCGGCGGGGGGGCAAGGGGCGTTAATCAGCCCCAGCATTTT.

As to this clone: Distinct nucleotide sequences in the sample also encode this CDR3. This chain connects TRBV30 to TRBJ2-5, with a weak D call TRBD1 (5 bases). Germline-derived CDR1 and CDR2 are GTSNPN and SVGIG (reference sequence). V was trimmed by 3 bases and J by 4 bases, leaving 9 bases between them. This CDR3 is built from 12 residues. The CDR3 here is CAWSPRVETQYF. The CDR3 bases are TGTGCCTGGAGCCCCAGGGTAGAGACCCAGTACTTC.